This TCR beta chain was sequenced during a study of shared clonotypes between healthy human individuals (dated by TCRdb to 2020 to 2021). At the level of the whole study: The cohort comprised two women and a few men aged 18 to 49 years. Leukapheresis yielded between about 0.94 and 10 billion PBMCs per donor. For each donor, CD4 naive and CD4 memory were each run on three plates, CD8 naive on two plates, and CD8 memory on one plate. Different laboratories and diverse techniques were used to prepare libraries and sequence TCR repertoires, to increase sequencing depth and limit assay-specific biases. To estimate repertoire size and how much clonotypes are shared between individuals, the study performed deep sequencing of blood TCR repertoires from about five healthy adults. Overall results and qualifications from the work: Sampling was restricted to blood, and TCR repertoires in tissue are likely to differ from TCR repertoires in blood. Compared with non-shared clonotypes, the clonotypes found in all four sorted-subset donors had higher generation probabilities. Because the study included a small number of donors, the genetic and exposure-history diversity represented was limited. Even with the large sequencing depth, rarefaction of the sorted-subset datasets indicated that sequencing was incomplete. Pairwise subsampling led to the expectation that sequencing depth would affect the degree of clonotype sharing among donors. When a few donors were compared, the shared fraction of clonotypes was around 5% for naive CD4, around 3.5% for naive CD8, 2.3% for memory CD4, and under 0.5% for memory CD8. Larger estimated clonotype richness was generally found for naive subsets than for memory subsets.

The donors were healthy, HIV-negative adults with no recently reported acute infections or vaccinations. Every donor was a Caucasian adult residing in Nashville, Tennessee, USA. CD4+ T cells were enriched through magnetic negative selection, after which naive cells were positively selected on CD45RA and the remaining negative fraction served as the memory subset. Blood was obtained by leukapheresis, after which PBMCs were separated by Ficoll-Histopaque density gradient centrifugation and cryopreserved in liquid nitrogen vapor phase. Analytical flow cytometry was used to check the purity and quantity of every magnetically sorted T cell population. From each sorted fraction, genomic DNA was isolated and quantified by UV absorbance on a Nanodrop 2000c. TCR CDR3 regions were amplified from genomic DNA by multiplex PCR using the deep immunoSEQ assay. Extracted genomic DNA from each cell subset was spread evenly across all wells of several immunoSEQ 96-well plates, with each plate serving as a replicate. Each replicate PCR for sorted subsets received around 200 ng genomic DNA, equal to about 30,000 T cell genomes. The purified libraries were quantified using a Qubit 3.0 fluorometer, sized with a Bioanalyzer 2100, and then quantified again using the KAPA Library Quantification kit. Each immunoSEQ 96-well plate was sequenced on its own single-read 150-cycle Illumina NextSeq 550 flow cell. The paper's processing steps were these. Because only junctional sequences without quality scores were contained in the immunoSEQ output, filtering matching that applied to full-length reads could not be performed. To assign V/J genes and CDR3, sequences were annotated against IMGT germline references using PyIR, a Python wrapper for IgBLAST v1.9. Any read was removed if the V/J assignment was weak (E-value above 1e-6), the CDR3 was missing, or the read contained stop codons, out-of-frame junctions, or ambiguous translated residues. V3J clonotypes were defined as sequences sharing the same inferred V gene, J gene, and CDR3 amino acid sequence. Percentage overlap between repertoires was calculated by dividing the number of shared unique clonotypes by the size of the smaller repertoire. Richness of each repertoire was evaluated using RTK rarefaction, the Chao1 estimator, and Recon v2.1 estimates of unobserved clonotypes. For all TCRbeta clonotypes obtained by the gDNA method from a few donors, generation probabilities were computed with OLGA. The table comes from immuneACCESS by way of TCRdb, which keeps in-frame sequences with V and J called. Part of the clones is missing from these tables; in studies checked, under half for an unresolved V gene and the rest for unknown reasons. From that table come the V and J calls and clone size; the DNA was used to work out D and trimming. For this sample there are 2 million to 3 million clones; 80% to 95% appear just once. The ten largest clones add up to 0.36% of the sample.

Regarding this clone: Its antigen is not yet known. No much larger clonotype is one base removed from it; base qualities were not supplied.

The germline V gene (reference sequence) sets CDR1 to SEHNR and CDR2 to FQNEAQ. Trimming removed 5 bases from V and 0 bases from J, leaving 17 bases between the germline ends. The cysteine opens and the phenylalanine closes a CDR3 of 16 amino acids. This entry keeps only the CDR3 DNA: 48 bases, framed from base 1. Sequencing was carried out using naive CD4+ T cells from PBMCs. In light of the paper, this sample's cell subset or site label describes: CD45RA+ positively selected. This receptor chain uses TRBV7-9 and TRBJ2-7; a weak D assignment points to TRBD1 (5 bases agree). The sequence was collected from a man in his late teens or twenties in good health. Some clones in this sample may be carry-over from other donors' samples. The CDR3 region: CASSRWITTGSYEQYF. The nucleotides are TGTGCCAGCAGCCGATGGATTACTACAGGCTCCTACGAGCAGTACTTC.